The 19 T cell receptor beta chains below were found in one sample sequenced in a study of shared clonotypes between healthy human individuals. TCRdb's table, derived via immunoSEQ multiplex PCR, lists solely in-frame clones and lacks some. The repertoire consists of roughly 1,500,000 clones, with about 98% occurring once and the leading ten covering around 0.45%. The sample taken for sequencing was naive CD4+ T cells sorted from blood. Regarding subset: CD45RA+ positively selected. These receptor sequences come from a young man in good health.

The gene calls are TRBV5-6 and TRBJ2-3; the D gene is possibly TRBD1 (5 bases). The germline CDR1 and CDR2 sequences are SGHDT and YYEEEE. The CDR3 runs to 14 residues. The V gene lost 2 bases and the J gene lost 2 bases, with 9 bases spanning the gap. CDR3 sequence (DNA): TGTGCCAGCAGCTTAAGTGGGGCCACAGATACGCAGTATTTT. Translation: CASSLSGATDTQYF.

Concerning this clone: The identical CDR3 is also encoded by other nucleotide sequences in the sample. The V gene is TRBV5-1, the J gene TRBJ1-2, with 7 positions matching TRBD1. CDR1 SGHRS and CDR2 YFSETQ come from the germline V gene. The CDR3 loop spans 15 amino acids. Losses at the gene ends were 2 bases for V and 0 bases for J; bases not matched to a gene: 4. For the CDR3, the DNA is TGCGCCAGCAGCTTTGGGGACAGAGCTAACTATGGCTACACCTTC. Its translation is CASSFGDRANYGYTF.

The CDR3 reads CASSLVAGVSGELFF. The CDR3 DNA reads TGCGCCAGCAGCTTGGTGGCAGGGGTGTCCGGGGAGCTGTTTTTT. This chain uses TRBV5-1 with TRBJ2-2, with D maybe TRBD1 (6 bases). The V and J ends lost 0 bases and 6 bases respectively, with 12 bases between them. CDR1 and CDR2 from the germline V gene are SGHRS and YFSETQ. The CDR3 is made up of 15 amino acids. The full variable domain, with the rest looked up from reference TRBV5-1 and TRBJ2-2, is KAGVTQTPRYLIKTRGQQVTLSCSPISGHRSVSWYQQTPGQGLQFLFEYFSETQRNKGNFPGRFSGRQFSNSRSEMNVSTLELGDSALYLCASSLVAGVSGELFFGEGSRLTVL.

The chain carries TRBV5-1 and TRBJ2-2; possible D gene TRBD1, 5 bases. Germline values: CDR1 SGHRS, CDR2 YFSETQ. The length of the CDR3 is 16 residues. Trimming removed 1 base from V and 4 bases from J, with 14 bases in between. DNA of the CDR3: TGCGCCAGCAGCTTGAACAGGCAATTGGGCACCGGGGAGCTGTTTTTT. It specifies CASSLNRQLGTGELFF.

This chain links TRBV28 with TRBJ2-4; D tentatively fits TRBD1 or TRBD2 (5 bases each). The CDR3 length is 17 residues. V lost 5 bases to trimming and J lost 6 bases, with 23 bases between them. The germline V gene encodes CDR1 MDHEN and CDR2 SYDVKM. Here the CDR3 reads CASSRKPEGRGVNIQYF. CDR3 DNA: TGTGCCAGCAGTAGAAAACCAGAGGGACGAGGGGTAAACATTCAGTACTTC.

The gene calls are TRBV30 and TRBJ2-7; no clear D gene. Germline values: CDR1 GTSNPN, CDR2 SVGIG (reference sequence). The CDR3 covers 12 residues. V was trimmed by 1 base and J by 4 bases, leaving 8 bases between them. CDR3 nucleotides: TGTGCCTGGAGTGCTCAGTTATACGAGCAGTACTTC. Protein product: CAWSAQLYEQYF.

The chain employs TRBV5-1 and TRBJ1-3, with no clear D. From germline, CDR1 is SGHRS and CDR2 YFSETQ. CDR3 length: 14 residues. Trimming stripped 0 bases from V and 8 bases from J, with 12 bases between. CDR3 sequence reads: CASSLVPGKDTIYF. The CDR3 DNA is TGCGCCAGCAGCTTGGTTCCCGGCAAGGACACCATATATTTT.

Turning to this clone: Other DNA sequences in this specimen translate into the identical CDR3. This chain connects TRBV6-5 to TRBJ2-2; no firm D call. Trimming shortened V by 6 bases and J by 2 bases, and 7 bases separated the two germline ends. The germline V gene encodes CDR1 MNHEY and CDR2 SVGAGI. The length of the CDR3 is 13 residues. The CDR3 sequence: CASRAPNTGELFF. The CDR3 bases are TGTGCCAGCAGGGCACCCAACACCGGGGAGCTGTTTTTT.

The chain combines TRBV28 with TRBJ2-7, with 9 nucleotides matching TRBD1. Germline V CDR1 and CDR2: MDHEN, SYDVKM. V was pared by 6 bases and J by 5 bases, with 11 bases of the junction left unmatched. This CDR3 comprises 15 residues. CDR3 in DNA: TGTGCCAGCAGATCCCGCGGGACAGGGACGCACGAGCAGTACTTC. Encoded protein: CASRSRGTGTHEQYF.

The chain joins TRBV15 to TRBJ1-1, with D maybe TRBD1 (6 bases). The V gene lost 0 bases and the J gene lost 8 bases, with 10 bases spanning the gap. Germline assignment: CDR1 LNHNV and CDR2 YYDKDF (reference sequence). The CDR3 spans 13 residues. CDR3 DNA: TGTGCCACCAGCAGAGATCAAGGGGGGGAAGCTTTCTTT. This encodes CATSRDQGGEAFF.

The chain recombines TRBV5-4 with TRBJ2-1; 8 bases are shared with TRBD2. This CDR3 region has 16 residues. The ends lost 5 bases at V and 0 bases at J; junction bases unmatched: 7. Germline V gene data show CDR1 as SGHNT and CDR2 as YYREEE (reference sequence). The chain's CDR3 is CASRYDLAGSYNEQFF. CDR3 coding DNA: TGTGCCAGCAGGTATGACCTAGCGGGCTCCTACAATGAGCAGTTCTTC.

A single count supports this clone. The sample holds other DNA sequences that translate to the same CDR3. This rearrangement joins TRBV15 to TRBJ2-7; the D gene is possibly TRBD2 (5 bases). The CDR3 totals 16 residues. The germline CDR1 and CDR2 sequences are LNHNV and YYDKDF (reference sequence). V was pared by 1 base and J by 3 bases, with 16 bases between. This CDR3 reads CATSRGGGQMSYEQYF. The CDR3 DNA reads TGTGCCACCAGCAGAGGCGGAGGCCAAATGAGCTACGAGCAGTACTTC.

About this clone: The DNA is left out, because the CDR3 cannot be placed on it with certainty; the CDR3 is given as TCRdb lists it. The chain links TRBV27 to TRBJ2-7. CDR1 and CDR2 from the germline V gene are MNHEY and SMNVEV (reference sequence). The CDR3 has 14 residues if both end residues are counted. CDR3 in amino acids: CASSFRGRGNEQYF.

The rearrangement uses TRBV12-5 and TRBJ2-7, with 10 bases matching TRBD2. The CDR3 totals 16 residues. V lost 6 bases to trimming and J lost 5 bases; unmatched junction nucleotides: 13. The germline V gene has CDR1 LGHNT and CDR2 FRNRAP. The CDR3 DNA follows: TGTGCTAGTGGCCCTCACCCTAGCGGGAGTTACCACGAGCAGTACTTC. Translation gives CASGPHPSGSYHEQYF.

As to this clone: At one of its ends the junction is not consistent with the germline gene, which may arise from a read error. The gene calls are TRBV7-6 and TRBJ2-7; either TRBD1 or TRBD2 may fit D (5 bases each). Per germline, CDR1 SGHVS and CDR2 FNYEAQ. This CDR3 is built from 12 residues. The CDR3, as DNA: TGTGCCAGCAGCGGCAGGGTTGGGGGAGTACTCTTC. Translated: CASSGRVGGVLF.

The chain combines TRBV28 with TRBJ2-1, with D uncertain. V dropped 4 bases and J dropped 1 base, with 8 bases sitting between them. The CDR3 has 14 residues. The germline V gene encodes CDR1 MDHEN and CDR2 SYDVKM. CDR3 DNA: TGTGCCAGCAGTTCAGTGGGTTCCTACAATGAGCAGTTCTTC. Translation: CASSSVGSYNEQFF.

V and J are TRBV7-2 and TRBJ2-7; D uncertain. Per germline, CDR1 SGHTA and CDR2 FQGNSA. This CDR3 comprises 15 residues. The V and J ends lost 7 bases and 2 bases respectively, with 18 bases between them. CDR3 loop: CASNYGLPSPYEQYF. CDR3 DNA: TGTGCCAGCAACTACGGATTACCAAGCCCCTACGAGCAGTACTTC.

The chain is built from TRBV6-1 and TRBJ2-3; D remains unclear. This CDR3 region has 12 residues. V was pared by 4 bases and J by 6 bases, with 8 bases between. The V gene's germline CDR1 is MNHNS and CDR2 SASEGT. As DNA, the CDR3 is TGTGCCAGCAGTGTTCTATCGGATACGCAGTATTTT. The encoded protein is CASSVLSDTQYF.

The chain joins TRBV30 to TRBJ1-1; 7 bases are shared with TRBD1. Losses at the gene ends were 2 bases for V and 3 bases for J; bases not matched to a gene: 12. Germline CDR1 reads GTSNPN; CDR2 reads SVGIG (reference sequence). The CDR3 has 16 residues. This chain's CDR3 is CAWSTPGQAGDTEAFF. As DNA, the CDR3 is TGTGCCTGGAGTACTCCCGGACAGGCCGGAGACACTGAAGCTTTCTTT.